This T cell receptor beta chain was identified in a study of T-cell memory formation after mild COVID-19. Study-level results: Whether second-wave clones peaking at day 37 were SARS-CoV-2 specific went unconfirmed.

TCRdb redid the calling of the 5' RACE reads with MiXCR, one entry per CDR3 protein. The repertoire includes 550,000 to 600,000 distinct CDR3 sequences, less than 25% of them detected once, and around 9.2% sits in the top ten. A note on this clonotype: The antigen remains unidentified.

From germline, CDR1 is SGHTA and CDR2 FQGTGA. V trimming: 2 bases; J trimming: 4 bases; junction bases outside the gene matches: 9. The CDR3 has 17 residues. This chain connects TRBV7-3 to TRBJ2-3; TRBD2 matches at 10 bases. Material: PBMCs or a T cell subset sorted from them (not recorded which). The sequence came from an adult woman who had mild COVID-19 (a few samples of this study predate the infection). Cell type and time point are not known. The CDR3 nucleotides read TGTGCCAGCAGCTTATTTCCGGGACTAGCGAGGGCAGATACGCAGTATTTT. Residues: CASSLFPGLARADTQYF.